This record concerns one T cell receptor (beta chain) sequence. This clone was observed once. Its specific antigen is unknown. Base qualities are not at hand, and no much larger clone is one base apart. Each collaborating institution followed its own protocols to collect whole blood in K2EDTA tubes. For TCRbeta analysis, collaborators shipped samples in one of three forms: frozen whole blood, isolated PBMCs, or DNA extracted from either of those sample types. This entry comes from a study of blood T cell repertoires in COVID-19 (dated by TCRdb to 2019 to 2021). With regard to the full study: Collaborator samples came from the United States, Italy and Spain and covered acute and convalescent phases of COVID-19. The material from the prospective study consisted of cDNA or gDNA derived from T cells, B-cell-depleted T cells, or PBMCs. The dataset comprised deeply sampled blood TCRbeta repertoires from subjects exposed to, actively infected with, or recovered from COVID-19. The repertoires were released in a freely available public database meant as a resource for research on the immune response to SARS-CoV-2. The samples were drawn from two sources: the first 160 participants of the ongoing ImmuneRACE study, and 1,000 to 1,500 subjects contributed by 6 global collaborators. Sample metadata almost always included a de-identified subject ID, COVID-19 status, age in years and sex. Where HLA class I and class II types were available, the types were taken from metadata supplied by the sample provider, not from assay-based typing. Study-wide findings and limitations: The quantity of clinical and demographic metadata differed by source and by participant and was supplied without curation.

Relative to germline, V is missing 2 bases and J is missing 3 bases, with 9 bases of the junction outside any gene match. The germline V gene (reference sequence) sets CDR1 to LNHDA and CDR2 to SQIVND. The CDR3 spans 17 residues, from the cysteine through the phenylalanine. This entry keeps only the CDR3 DNA: 51 bases, framed from base 1. TCRbeta CDR3 regions were amplified from genomic DNA using the immunoSEQ Assay, a bias-controlled multiplex PCR. The source study handled its data this way. The number of nucleated cells in each sample was estimated from the amplification of reference gene primers within the assay. Sequence reads were collapsed and filtered to measure the absolute abundance of every unique TCRbeta CDR3 rearrangement. For each sample, productive Simpson clonality was calculated by taking the square root of Simpson's diversity index across productive rearrangements. As stored in TCRdb, this immuneACCESS dataset retains in-frame rearrangements with V and J assigned. A fraction of the clones does not appear; measured against another copy, unresolved V genes explain less than half of the discrepancy, and the remainder lacks a known reason. The V and J calls and clone size were taken over from that table, and D and trimming were inferred from the DNA. In this sample the table shows 300,000 to 400,000 clones, around nine tenths of which occur a single time. 1% of the sample is taken by the ten largest.

Recombination linked TRBV19 to TRBJ1-5; TRBD1 matches 8 bases in the middle. Sample: peripheral blood. This TCR was sampled from a man in his forties or fifties with active or convalescent COVID-19. The sequenced DNA is TGTGCCAGTAGTATACCTCAGGGGGCTGGCGACAATCAGCCCCAGCATTTT. This encodes CASSIPQGAGDNQPQHF.